The rows below give T cell receptor beta chains drawn from one sample of a study of blood T cell repertoires in COVID-19. The protocol was immunoSEQ multiplex PCR, while the TCRdb copy is restricted to in-frame clones and leaves out a portion. The sample records about 190,000 clones, around nine tenths being singletons. What was sequenced was peripheral blood. The receptor set was obtained from a woman between 65 and 79 years old with COVID-19, enrolled during active disease. The CDR3 runs from the conserved cysteine through the conserved F or W. D genes are given only for firm matches.

v_gene	d_gene	j_gene	CDR3aa	CDR3nt
TRBV5-5	.	TRBJ1-2	CASSWGDVYGYTF	TGTGCCAGCAGCTGGGGGGACGTCTATGGCTACACCTTC
TRBV6-5	TRBD1	TRBJ2-7	CASSWGQGNEQYF	TGTGCCAGCAGTTGGGGACAGGGCAACGAGCAGTACTTC
TRBV6-6	.	TRBJ1-2	CASSLRDFRGEGYTF	TGTGCCAGCAGCCTACGGGATTTCCGGGGGGAGGGCTACACCTTC
TRBV12-3/TRBV12-4	.	TRBJ2-7	CASSDGQFYEQYF	TGTGCCAGCAGTGACGGACAGTTCTACGAGCAGTACTTC
TRBV29-1	.	TRBJ1-4	CSVVLGLGPEKLFF	TGCAGCGTTGTGCTGGGATTGGGGCCCGAAAAACTGTTTTTT
TRBV11-3	.	TRBJ1-1	CASAYLRGTEAFF	TGTGCCAGCGCTTACTTAAGGGGCACTGAAGCTTTCTTT
TRBV19	TRBD1	TRBJ2-6	CASSIPPTGALVSGANVLTF	TGTGCCAGTAGTATCCCTCCCACAGGGGCCCTTGTCTCTGGGGCCAACGTCCTGACTTTC
TRBV5-5	.	TRBJ2-7	CASRFSGGHEQYF	TGTGCCAGCAGGTTCTCCGGAGGGCACGAGCAGTACTTC
TRBV5-4	.	TRBJ2-5	CASSFGGIGETQYF	TGTGCCAGCAGCTTCGGAGGGATCGGGGAGACCCAGTACTTC
TRBV15	TRBD1	TRBJ2-7	CATSRDRQGDYEQYF	TGTGCCACCAGCAGAGATAGGCAGGGGGACTACGAGCAGTACTTC
TRBV20-1	.	TRBJ2-1	CSASLATYNEQFF	TGCAGTGCTAGTCTAGCGACTTACAATGAGCAGTTCTTC
TRBV5-1	.	TRBJ2-3	CASSLEEDTQYF	TGCGCCAGCAGCTTGGAGGAGGATACGCAGTATTTT
TRBV19	TRBD2	TRBJ2-7	CASSAASGIYEQYF	TGTGCCAGTAGTGCAGCTAGCGGGATCTACGAGCAGTACTTC
TRBV20-1	.	TRBJ2-7	CSASKAGQYF	TGCAGTGCTAGTAAGGCAGGGCAGTACTTC
TRBV5-6	.	TRBJ2-1	CASSLVAGSYNEQFF	TGTGCCAGCAGCTTGGTGGCGGGCTCCTACAATGAGCAGTTCTTC
TRBV6-5	TRBD1	TRBJ2-3	CASRERGRDTQYF	TGTGCCAGCAGGGAGAGGGGGCGGGATACGCAGTATTTT
TRBV29-1	.	TRBJ2-7	CSVEDLVTYEQYF	TGCAGCGTTGAAGATTTAGTTACCTACGAGCAGTACTTC
TRBV7-2	.	TRBJ2-1	CASSPSSYNEQFF	TGTGCCAGCAGCCCGAGCTCCTACAATGAGCAGTTCTTC